This T cell receptor beta chain derives from a study of chemoradiotherapy in HPV16-positive cancers. For the study at large: Functional T-cell assays on a couple of HPV16-positive patients' cells defined candidate HPV-specific clones and common TCR motifs.

This clone was detected only a few times. Its antigen is not identified. Study outcomes and limitations: For HPV16-positive patients, expanding HPV-responsive T cells associated with longer recurrence-free survival. Candidate HPV-specific clones and E7-related TCR motifs grew in tumor during treatment.

TCRdb's copy holds only in-frame clones and misses some; the assay was immunoSEQ multiplex PCR. This table holds tens of thousands of clones, about nine tenths found once. The CDR3 extends over 14 amino acids. V was cut by 2 bases and J by 5 bases, with 12 bases left in between. Germline CDR1 is MNHEY and CDR2 is SVGAGI. The J gene is TRBJ1-2, the V gene TRBV6-5; perhaps TRBD1 as D (5 bases). Sequences were derived from blood, sampled from a patient who underwent chemoradiotherapy. This clonotype was sampled from a human donor with HPV-associated anogenital cancer. Here the CDR3 reads CASSYGGLGYGYTF. The CDR3 nucleotides are TGTGCCAGCAGTTACGGGGGTTTGGGATATGGCTACACCTTC.